This T cell receptor beta chain derives from a study of blood T cell repertoires in COVID-19. The table came from immunoSEQ multiplex PCR; TCRdb's copy has only in-frame clones and leaves some out. The data show more than 250,000 clones, around nine tenths seen once. Germline V gene data show CDR1 as KGHDR and CDR2 as SFDVKD. The CDR3 has 13 amino acids. Trimming took 7 bases from V and 5 from J, leaving 13 bases between them. The clonotype originates from a woman under 30 who had recovered from COVID-19. The rearrangement links TRBV24-1 to TRBJ1-1, with D maybe TRBD1 (5 bases). Sequencing was performed on PBMCs or T cells enriched from blood (not recorded which). CDR3 sequence (DNA): TGTGCCACCAGCCAGGGTTTCGGGACTGAAGCTTTCTTT. It yields the protein CATSQGFGTEAFF.